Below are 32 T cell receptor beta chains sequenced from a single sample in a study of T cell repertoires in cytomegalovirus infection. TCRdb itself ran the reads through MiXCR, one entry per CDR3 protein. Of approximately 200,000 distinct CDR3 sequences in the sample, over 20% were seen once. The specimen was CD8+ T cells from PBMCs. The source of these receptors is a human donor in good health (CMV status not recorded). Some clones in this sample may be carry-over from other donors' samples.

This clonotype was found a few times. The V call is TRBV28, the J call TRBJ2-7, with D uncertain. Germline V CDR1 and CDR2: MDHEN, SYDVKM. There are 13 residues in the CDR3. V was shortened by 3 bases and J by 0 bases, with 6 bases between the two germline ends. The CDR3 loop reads CASSFWGSYEQYF. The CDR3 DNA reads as TGTGCCAGCAGTTTTTGGGGCTCCTACGAGCAGTACTTC.

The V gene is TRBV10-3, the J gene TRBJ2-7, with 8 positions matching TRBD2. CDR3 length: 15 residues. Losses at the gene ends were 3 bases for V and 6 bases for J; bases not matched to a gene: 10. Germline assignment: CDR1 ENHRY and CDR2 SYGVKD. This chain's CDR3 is CAISESDRGGPEQYF. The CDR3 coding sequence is TGTGCCATCAGTGAAAGCGACCGGGGGGGGCCCGAGCAGTACTTC.

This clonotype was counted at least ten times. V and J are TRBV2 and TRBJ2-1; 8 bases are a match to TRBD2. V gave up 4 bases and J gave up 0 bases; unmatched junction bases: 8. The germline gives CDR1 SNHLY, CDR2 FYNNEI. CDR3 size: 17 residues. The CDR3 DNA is TGTGCCAGCAGTGGACTAGCGCAGACCGACTCCTACAATGAGCAGTTCTTC. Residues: CASSGLAQTDSYNEQFF.

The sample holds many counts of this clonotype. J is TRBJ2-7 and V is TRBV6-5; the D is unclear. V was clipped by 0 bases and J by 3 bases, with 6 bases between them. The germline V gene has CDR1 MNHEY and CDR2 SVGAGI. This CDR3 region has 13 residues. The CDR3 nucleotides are TGTGCCAGCAGTTACTCGTTGTACTACGAGCAGTACTTC. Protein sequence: CASSYSLYYEQYF.

This chain's CDR3 is CASSYFGQPQHF. CDR3 nucleotide sequence: TGTGCCAGCAGCTATTTTGGGCAGCCCCAGCATTTT. The rearrangement uses TRBV5-6 and TRBJ1-5; D remains ambiguous. The germline V gene has CDR1 SGHDT and CDR2 YYEEEE. This CDR3 region has 12 residues. Trimming left V 3 bases short and J 7 bases short, with 8 bases between.

In DNA form, the CDR3 reads TGTGCCAGCAGTTATAGCGGGGGCGACTCCTACGAGCAGTACTTC. Amino acid sequence: CASSYSGGDSYEQYF. This chain connects TRBV6-6 to TRBJ2-7; 9 bases map to TRBD2. After removal of 3 bases from V and 0 bases from J, the junction contained 3 bases not matched to a gene. The CDR3 spans 15 residues. CDR1 is MNHNY and CDR2 is SVGAGI in the germline V gene (reference sequence).

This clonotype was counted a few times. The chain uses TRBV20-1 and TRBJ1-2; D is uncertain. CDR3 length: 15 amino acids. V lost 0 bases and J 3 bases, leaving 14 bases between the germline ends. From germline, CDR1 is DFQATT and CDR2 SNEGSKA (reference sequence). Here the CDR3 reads CSARDRVQPDYGYTF. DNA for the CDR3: TGCAGTGCTAGAGATCGGGTACAGCCCGACTATGGCTACACCTTC.

In nucleotides, the CDR3 is TGCAGTGCCAGCGGGGGGGCGGCCCGGGGACAGCCCCAGCATTTT. Translation gives CSASGGAARGQPQHF. J is TRBJ1-5 and V is TRBV20-1, with D maybe TRBD1 (6 bases). Germline-derived CDR1 and CDR2 are DFQATT and SNEGSKA (reference sequence). This CDR3 comprises 15 residues. V was shortened by 6 bases and J by 7 bases, with 22 bases between the two germline ends.

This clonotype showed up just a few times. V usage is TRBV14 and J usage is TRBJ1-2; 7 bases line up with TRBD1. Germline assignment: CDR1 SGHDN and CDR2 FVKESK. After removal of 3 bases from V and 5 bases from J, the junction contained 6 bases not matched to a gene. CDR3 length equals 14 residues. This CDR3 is CASSHTGEVYGYTF. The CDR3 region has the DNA TGTGCCAGCAGCCATACAGGGGAAGTGTATGGCTACACCTTC. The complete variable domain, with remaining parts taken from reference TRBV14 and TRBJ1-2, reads EAGVTQFPSHSVIEKGQTVTLRCDPISGHDNLYWYRRVMGKEIKFLLHFVKESKQDESGMPNNRFLAERTGGTYSTLKVQPAELEDSGVYFCASSHTGEVYGYTFGSGTRLTVV.

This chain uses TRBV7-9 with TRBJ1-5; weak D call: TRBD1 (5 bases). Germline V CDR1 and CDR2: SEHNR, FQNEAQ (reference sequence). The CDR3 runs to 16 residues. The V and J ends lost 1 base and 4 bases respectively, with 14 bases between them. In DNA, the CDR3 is TGTGCCAGCAGCTTAGGGGAGGGGTCAGGGAATCAGCCCCAGCATTTT. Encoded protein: CASSLGEGSGNQPQHF.

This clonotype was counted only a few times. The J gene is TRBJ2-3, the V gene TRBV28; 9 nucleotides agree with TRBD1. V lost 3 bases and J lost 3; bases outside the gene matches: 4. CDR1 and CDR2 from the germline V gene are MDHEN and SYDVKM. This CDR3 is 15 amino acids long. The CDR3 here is CASSFVTGGTDTQYF. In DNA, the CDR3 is TGTGCCAGCAGTTTTGTGACAGGGGGAACAGATACGCAGTATTTT.

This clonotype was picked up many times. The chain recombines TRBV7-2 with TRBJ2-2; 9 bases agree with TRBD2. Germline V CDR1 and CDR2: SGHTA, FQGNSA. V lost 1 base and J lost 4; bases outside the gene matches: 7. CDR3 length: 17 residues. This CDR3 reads CASSLGRGGLSTGELFF. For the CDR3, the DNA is TGTGCCAGCAGCTTAGGGCGGGGGGGCCTGAGCACCGGGGAGCTGTTTTTT.

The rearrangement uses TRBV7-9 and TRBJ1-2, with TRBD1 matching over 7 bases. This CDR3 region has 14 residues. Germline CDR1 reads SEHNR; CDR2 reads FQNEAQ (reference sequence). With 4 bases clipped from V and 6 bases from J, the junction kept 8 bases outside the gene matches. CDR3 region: CASSSTGTAHGYTF. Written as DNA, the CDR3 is TGTGCCAGCAGCTCGACAGGGACGGCCCATGGCTACACCTTC.

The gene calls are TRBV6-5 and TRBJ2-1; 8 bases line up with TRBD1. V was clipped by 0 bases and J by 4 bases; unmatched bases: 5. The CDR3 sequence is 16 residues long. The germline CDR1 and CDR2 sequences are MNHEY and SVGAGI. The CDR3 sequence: CASSYSVGQVYNEQFF. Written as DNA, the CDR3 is TGTGCCAGCAGTTACTCAGTGGGACAGGTTTACAATGAGCAGTTCTTC.

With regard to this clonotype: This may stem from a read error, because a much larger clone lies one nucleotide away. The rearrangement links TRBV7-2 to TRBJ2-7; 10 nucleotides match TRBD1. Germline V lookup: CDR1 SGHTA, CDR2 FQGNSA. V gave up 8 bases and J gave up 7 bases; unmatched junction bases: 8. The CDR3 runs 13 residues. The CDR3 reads CASGGQGVREQYF. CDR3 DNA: TGTGCCAGCGGCGGACAGGGGGTGCGGGAGCAGTACTTC.

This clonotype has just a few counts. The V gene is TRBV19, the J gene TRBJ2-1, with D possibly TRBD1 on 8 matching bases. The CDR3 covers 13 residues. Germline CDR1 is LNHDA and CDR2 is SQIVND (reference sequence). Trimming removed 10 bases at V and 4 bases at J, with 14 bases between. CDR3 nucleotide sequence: TGTGCCACTGGACAGGGAGGGTACAATGAGCAGTTCTTC. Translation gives CATGQGGYNEQFF.

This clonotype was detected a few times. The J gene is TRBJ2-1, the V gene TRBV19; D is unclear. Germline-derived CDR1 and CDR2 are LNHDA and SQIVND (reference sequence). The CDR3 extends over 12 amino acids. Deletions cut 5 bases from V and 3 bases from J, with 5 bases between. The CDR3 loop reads CASSSDYNEQFF. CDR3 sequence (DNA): TGTGCCAGTAGTTCGGACTACAATGAGCAGTTCTTC.

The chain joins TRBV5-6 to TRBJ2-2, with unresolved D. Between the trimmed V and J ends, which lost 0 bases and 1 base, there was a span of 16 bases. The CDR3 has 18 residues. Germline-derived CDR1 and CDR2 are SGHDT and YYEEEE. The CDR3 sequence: CASSLDPLPGLNTGELFF. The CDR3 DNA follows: TGTGCCAGCAGCTTGGACCCCCTTCCAGGCTTGAACACCGGGGAGCTGTTTTTT. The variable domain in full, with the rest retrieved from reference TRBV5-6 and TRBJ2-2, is DAGVTQSPTHLIKTRGQQVTLRCSPKSGHDTVSWYQQALGQGPQFIFQYYEEEERQRGNFPDRFSGHQFPNYSSELNVNALLLGDSALYLCASSLDPLPGLNTGELFFGEGSRLTVL.

CDR3 sequence: CAKQVGAEQYF. Here the CDR3 DNA reads TGTGCCAAACAGGTGGGGGCCGAGCAGTACTTC. The chain carries TRBV2 and TRBJ2-7, with TRBD1 as a possible D gene (6 bases). Trimming shortened V by 10 bases and J by 6 bases, and 13 bases separated the two germline ends. CDR3 length: 11 amino acids. Per the germline V gene, CDR1 is SNHLY and CDR2 is FYNNEI.

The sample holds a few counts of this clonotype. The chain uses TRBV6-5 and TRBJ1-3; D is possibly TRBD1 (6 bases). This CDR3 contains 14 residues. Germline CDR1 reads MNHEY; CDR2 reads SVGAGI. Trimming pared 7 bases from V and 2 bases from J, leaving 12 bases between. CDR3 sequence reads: CASTTTGTGNTIYF. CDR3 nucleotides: TGTGCCAGCACAACCACAGGGACTGGAAACACCATATATTTT.

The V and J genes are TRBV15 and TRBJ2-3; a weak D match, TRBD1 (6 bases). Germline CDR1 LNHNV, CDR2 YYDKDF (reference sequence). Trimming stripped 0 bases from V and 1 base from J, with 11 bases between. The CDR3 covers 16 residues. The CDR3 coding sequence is TGTGCCACCAGCAGAGACAGGGGCCCCGGCACAGATACGCAGTATTTT. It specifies CATSRDRGPGTDTQYF. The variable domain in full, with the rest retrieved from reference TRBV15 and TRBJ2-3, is DAMVIQNPRYQVTQFGKPVTLSCSQTLNHNVMYWYQQKSSQAPKLLFHYYDKDFNNEADTPDNFQSRRPNTSFCFLDIRSPGLGDTAMYLCATSRDRGPGTDTQYFGPGTRLTVL.

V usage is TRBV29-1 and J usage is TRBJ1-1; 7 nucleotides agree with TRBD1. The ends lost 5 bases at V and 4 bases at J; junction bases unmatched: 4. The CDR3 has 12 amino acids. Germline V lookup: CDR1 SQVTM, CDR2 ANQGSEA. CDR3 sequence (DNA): TGCAGCGTTCTCGACAGGGCCACTGAAGCTTTCTTT. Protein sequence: CSVLDRATEAFF.

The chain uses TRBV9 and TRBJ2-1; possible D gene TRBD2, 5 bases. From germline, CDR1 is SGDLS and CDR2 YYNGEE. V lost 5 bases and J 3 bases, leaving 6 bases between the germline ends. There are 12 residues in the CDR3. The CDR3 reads CASSRDYNEQFF. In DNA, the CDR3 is TGTGCCAGCAGTCGGGACTACAATGAGCAGTTCTTC.

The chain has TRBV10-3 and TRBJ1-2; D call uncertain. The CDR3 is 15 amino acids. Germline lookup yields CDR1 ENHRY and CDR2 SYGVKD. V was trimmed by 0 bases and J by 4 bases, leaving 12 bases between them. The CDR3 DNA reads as TGTGCCATCAGTGAGTCGGGTAGTGGAGTCTATGGCTACACCTTC. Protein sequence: CAISESGSGVYGYTF.

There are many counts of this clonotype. The CDR3, as DNA: TGTGCCAGCAGCTTAAAGGGACAGGGGGCCACAGATACGCAGTATTTT. This codes for CASSLKGQGATDTQYF. This rearrangement joins TRBV7-9 to TRBJ2-3, with 12 bases lining up with TRBD1. The CDR3 runs to 16 residues. V was pared by 2 bases and J by 2 bases, with 2 bases of the junction left unmatched. Per germline, CDR1 SEHNR and CDR2 FQNEAQ (reference sequence).

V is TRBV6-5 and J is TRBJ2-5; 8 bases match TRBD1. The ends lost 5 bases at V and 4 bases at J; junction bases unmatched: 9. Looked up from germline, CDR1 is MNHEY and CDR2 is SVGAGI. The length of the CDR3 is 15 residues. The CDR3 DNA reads TGTGCCAGCAGTCGGTGGACAGGGAAAGGAGAGACCCAGTACTTC. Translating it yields CASSRWTGKGETQYF.

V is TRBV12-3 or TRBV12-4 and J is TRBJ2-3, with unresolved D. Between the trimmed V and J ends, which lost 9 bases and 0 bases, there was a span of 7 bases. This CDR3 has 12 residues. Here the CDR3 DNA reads TGTGCCAGTGTGGGGAGCACAGATACGCAGTATTTT. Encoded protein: CASVGSTDTQYF.

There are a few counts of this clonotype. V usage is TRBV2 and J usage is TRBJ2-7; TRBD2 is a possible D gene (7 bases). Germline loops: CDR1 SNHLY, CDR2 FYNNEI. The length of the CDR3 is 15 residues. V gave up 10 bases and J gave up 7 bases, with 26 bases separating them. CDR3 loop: CAISETGGNLGEQYF. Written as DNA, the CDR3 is TGTGCCATCTCAGAAACGGGGGGCAACCTAGGGGAGCAGTACTTC.

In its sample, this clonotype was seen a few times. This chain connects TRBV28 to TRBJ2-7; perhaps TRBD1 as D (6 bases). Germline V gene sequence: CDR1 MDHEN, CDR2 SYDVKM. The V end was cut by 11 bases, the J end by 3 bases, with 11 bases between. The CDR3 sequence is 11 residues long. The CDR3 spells CASDRNYEQYF. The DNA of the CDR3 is TGTGCCTCGGACAGAAACTACGAGCAGTACTTC. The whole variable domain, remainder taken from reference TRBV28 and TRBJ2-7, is DVKVTQSSRYLVKRTGEKVFLECVQDMDHENMFWYRQDPGLGLRLIYFSYDVKMKEKGDIPEGYSVSREKKERFSLILESASTNQTSMYLCASDRNYEQYFGPGTRLTVT.

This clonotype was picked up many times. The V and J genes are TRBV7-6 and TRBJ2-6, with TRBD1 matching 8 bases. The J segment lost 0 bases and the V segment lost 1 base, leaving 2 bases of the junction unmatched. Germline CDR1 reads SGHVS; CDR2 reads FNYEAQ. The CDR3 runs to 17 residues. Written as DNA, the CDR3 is TGTGCCAGCAGCTTAGGTCAGGGGGCCTCTGGGGCCAACGTCCTGACTTTC. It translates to CASSLGQGASGANVLTF.

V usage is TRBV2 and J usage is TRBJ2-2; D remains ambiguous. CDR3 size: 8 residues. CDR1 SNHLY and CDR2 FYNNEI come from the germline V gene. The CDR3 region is CAAGELFF. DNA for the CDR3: TGTGCGGCCGGGGAGCTGTTTTTT. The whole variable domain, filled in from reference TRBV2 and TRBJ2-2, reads EPEVTQTPSHQVTQMGQEVILRCVPISNHLYFYWYRQILGQKVEFLVSFYNNEISEKSEIFDDQFSVERPDGSNFTLKIRSTKLEDSAMYFCAAGELFFGEGSRLTVL.

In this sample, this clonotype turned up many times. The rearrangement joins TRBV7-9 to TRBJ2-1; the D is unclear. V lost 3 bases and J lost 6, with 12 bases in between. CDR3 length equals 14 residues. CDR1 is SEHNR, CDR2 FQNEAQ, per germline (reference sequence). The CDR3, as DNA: TGTGCCAGCAGCTTGTCTTCTTATAGCAATGAGCAGTTCTTC. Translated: CASSLSSYSNEQFF.